The entry below gives a single T cell receptor beta chain sequence along with its context. The V and J ends lost 4 bases and 6 bases, in that order; junction bases with no gene match: 7. The CDR3 sequence is 16 residues long. Germline V gene data show CDR1 as SGHDT and CDR2 as YYEEEE. The data were taken from a study of shared clonotypes between healthy human individuals. Measured with immunoSEQ multiplex PCR; TCRdb has only the in-frame clones, and not every one. The sample lists about 2.4 million clones; 93% were seen once. The TCR originated in a man aged 18 to 29 in good health. Some clones in this sample may be carry-over from other donors' samples. Sequencing was carried out using naive CD4+ T cells from PBMCs. Subset: CD45RA+ positively selected. V gene TRBV5-6 combines with J gene TRBJ2-4; TRBD2 aligns across 13 bases. CDR3 in amino acids: CASSPGLAGALNIQYF. CDR3 in DNA: TGTGCCAGCAGCCCCGGACTAGCGGGGGCCCTAAACATTCAGTACTTC.